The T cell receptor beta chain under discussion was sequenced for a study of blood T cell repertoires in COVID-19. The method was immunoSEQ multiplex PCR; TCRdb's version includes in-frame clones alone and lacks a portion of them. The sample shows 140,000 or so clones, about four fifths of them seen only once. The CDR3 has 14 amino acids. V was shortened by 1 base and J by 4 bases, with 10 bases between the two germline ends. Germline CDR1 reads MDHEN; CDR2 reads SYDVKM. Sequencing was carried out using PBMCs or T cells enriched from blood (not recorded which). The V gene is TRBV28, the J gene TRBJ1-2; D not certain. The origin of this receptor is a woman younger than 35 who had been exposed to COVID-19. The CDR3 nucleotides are TGTGCCAGCAGTTTATCTCCAGCGAGCTATGGCTACACCTTC. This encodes CASSLSPASYGYTF.